This is a list of T cell receptor beta chains from one sample in a study of a mutant IDH1 vaccine in newly diagnosed glioma. Repertoires were generated with immunoSEQ multiplex PCR, while TCRdb's copy carries only in-frame clones and drops some. The sample yields 90,000 to 95,000 clones, 83% seen once. Sequenced here: PBMCs, sampled from a glioma patient treated with radiotherapy, temozolomide or both. The source of these receptors is a woman between 50 and 59 years old with glioma. Both conserved end residues are part of each CDR3. D genes are given only for firm matches. Where a row states a size, it is once, few, many or the class of an expanded clone; other rows omit it.

TRBV28	-	TRBJ1-5	-	CASTPLGLGTAQHF	TGTGCCAGCACCCCTTTAGGACTGGGCACAGCCCAGCATTTT
TRBV5-1	-	TRBJ1-2	-	CASSPTTVGNYGYTF	TGCGCCAGCAGCCCAACTACGGTAGGGAACTATGGCTACACCTTC
TRBV19	few	TRBJ1-2	-	CASSIDGTPSRTRGYTF	TGTGCCAGTAGTATAGATGGGACCCCCTCCCGAACAAGGGGCTACACCTTC
TRBV29-1	-	TRBJ2-1	-	CSVTGLGDEQFF	TGCAGCGTTACGGGACTGGGGGATGAGCAGTTCTTC
TRBV6-5	-	TRBJ2-7	-	CASSYSRTRGGREQYF	TGTGCCAGCAGTTACTCGCGGACTCGTGGGGGGCGGGAGCAGTACTTC
TRBV10-3	-	TRBJ2-7	-	CAISEQPYEQYF	TGTGCCATCAGTGAACAGCCCTACGAGCAGTACTTC
TRBV19	-	TRBJ2-3	-	CASSIDVGGTDTQYF	TGTGCCAGTAGTATCGACGTTGGCGGCACAGATACGCAGTATTTT
TRBV6-4	-	TRBJ2-2	-	CASSDSDTGELFF	TGTGCCAGCAGTGACTCTGACACCGGGGAGCTGTTTTTT
TRBV14	-	TRBJ2-7	TRBD1	CASNPLPGQTSKQYF	TGTGCCAGCAACCCTCTCCCGGGACAGACTTCCAAGCAGTACTTC
TRBV4-1	once	TRBJ2-3	TRBD1	CASSHPPGGNTQYF	TGCGCCAGCAGCCACCCCCCAGGGGGTAATACGCAGTATTTT
TRBV2	-	TRBJ2-7	TRBD1	CASSVGTGGPYEQYF	TGTGCCAGCAGTGTCGGGACAGGGGGCCCATACGAGCAGTACTTC
TRBV29-1	few	TRBJ2-7	-	CSVGGGYEQYF	TGCAGCGTGGGGGGCGGGTACGAGCAGTACTTC
TRBV9	-	TRBJ1-2	-	CASSTRTGYGYTF	TGTGCCAGCAGCACTCGGACGGGGTATGGCTACACCTTC
TRBV30	-	TRBJ1-4	-	CAWSHYGEKLFF	TGTGCCTGGAGCCACTACGGAGAAAAACTGTTTTTT
TRBV2	-	TRBJ2-7	TRBD1	CASRRQGEDEQYF	TGTGCCAGCAGGAGACAGGGGGAAGACGAGCAGTACTTC
TRBV7-2	-	TRBJ1-4	-	CASSSGTGEKLFF	TGTGCCAGCAGCTCGGGAACAGGCGAAAAACTGTTTTTT
TRBV28	few	TRBJ1-6	-	CASSFRYSPLHF	TGTGCCAGCAGTTTTCGGTACTCACCCCTCCACTTT
TRBV4-3	-	TRBJ2-5	-	CASSQRDSSVETQYF	TGCGCCAGCAGCCAGCGGGACAGTTCTGTAGAGACCCAGTACTTC
TRBV7-8	-	TRBJ1-5	-	CASSSDYQPQHF	TGTGCCAGCAGCTCCGATTATCAGCCCCAGCATTTT
TRBV7-7	-	TRBJ2-2	-	CASSQGIGELFF	TGTGCCAGCAGCCAGGGGATCGGGGAGCTGTTTTTT
TRBV9	few	TRBJ2-5	-	CASSVESSIAETQYF	TGTGCCAGCAGCGTAGAGAGTAGCATCGCGGAGACCCAGTACTTC
TRBV2	-	TRBJ1-6	-	CASSPAGRSSPLHF	TGTGCCAGCAGTCCTGCCGGGCGGAGTTCACCCCTCCACTTT
TRBV6-5	-	TRBJ2-7	-	CAAYGGPTYEQYF	TGTGCCGCTTACGGGGGCCCTACCTACGAGCAGTACTTC
TRBV4-1	-	TRBJ2-2	-	CASSQIGSAGELFF	TGCGCCAGCAGCCAAATCGGGAGCGCCGGGGAGCTGTTTTTT
TRBV5-1	-	TRBJ1-1	-	CASSSSSSTGREAFF	TGCGCCAGCAGCTCCTCCTCTTCGACAGGCCGTGAAGCTTTCTTT
TRBV19	-	TRBJ1-4	-	CASSRDRNEKLFF	TGTGCCAGTAGTAGAGACAGGAATGAAAAACTGTTTTTT
TRBV5-4	-	TRBJ2-1	-	CASSSTGDGLRKYNEQFF	TGTGCCAGCAGCTCGACTGGGGACGGGCTAAGAAAGTACAATGAGCAGTTCTTC
TRBV5-4	few	TRBJ2-7	-	CASSPQGGSYEQYF	TGTGCCAGCAGCCCCCAGGGGGGTTCCTACGAGCAGTACTTC
TRBV6-6	-	TRBJ2-5	TRBD1	CASSRGQFQETQYF	TGTGCCAGCAGCCGGGGACAGTTCCAAGAGACCCAGTACTTC
TRBV27	-	TRBJ2-7	TRBD2	CASSLPGGESSEQYF	TGTGCCAGCAGCCTGCCGGGGGGGGAGTCCTCCGAGCAGTACTTC
TRBV28	-	TRBJ2-3	TRBD1	CASSPYGTGPSTDTQYF	TGTGCCAGCAGCCCTTACGGGACAGGGCCGAGCACAGATACGCAGTATTTT
TRBV5-1	-	TRBJ2-7	TRBD1	CASSLTGQGPSYEQYF	TGCGCCAGCAGCTTGACTGGACAGGGGCCCTCCTACGAGCAGTACTTC
TRBV30	-	TRBJ2-5	TRBD1	CAWSRTGGGETQYF	TGTGCCTGGAGCCGGACAGGGGGGGGAGAGACCCAGTACTTC
TRBV6-5	few	TRBJ1-1	TRBD1	CASSYAGQGTEAFF	TGTGCCAGCAGTTACGCGGGACAGGGTACTGAAGCTTTCTTT
TRBV25-1	-	TRBJ2-1	TRBD1	CASSVHRGDTYNEQFF	TGTGCCAGCAGTGTTCACAGGGGGGATACCTACAATGAGCAGTTCTTC
TRBV10-1	-	TRBJ1-2	TRBD1	CASSEDRGYGYTF	TGCGCCAGCAGTGAAGACAGGGGTTATGGCTACACCTTC
TRBV11-2	-	TRBJ1-4	-	CASSLEPEEKLFF	TGTGCCAGCAGCTTAGAACCGGAAGAAAAACTGTTTTTT
TRBV27	-	TRBJ2-7	-	CASSLQGYEQYF	TGTGCCAGCAGTTTGCAGGGTTACGAGCAGTACTTC
TRBV5-1	-	TRBJ1-2	-	CASSLAGGLDYGYTF	TGCGCCAGCAGCTTGGCAGGCGGCTTGGACTATGGCTACACCTTC
TRBV2	-	TRBJ2-2	TRBD1	CASIGTVGNTGELFF	TGTGCCAGCATTGGGACAGTAGGAAACACCGGGGAGCTGTTTTTT
TRBV7-9	-	TRBJ2-5	TRBD2	CASSLATYSGVPTQYF	TGTGCCAGCAGCTTAGCTACTTATAGCGGGGTCCCGACCCAGTACTTC
TRBV18	-	TRBJ1-5	-	CASSLARDQPQHF	TGTGCCAGCTCCCTCGCCAGGGATCAGCCCCAGCATTTT
TRBV5-1	-	TRBJ2-2	-	CASSWQGGPNTGELFF	TGCGCCAGCAGCTGGCAGGGGGGGCCGAACACCGGGGAGCTGTTTTTT
TRBV10-3	-	TRBJ2-5	-	CAISESNSQVGTQYF	TGTGCCATCAGTGAGTCGAACAGCCAGGTCGGGACCCAGTACTTC
TRBV5-6	-	TRBJ2-7	-	CASSLGRKNEQYF	TGTGCCAGCAGCTTGGGGCGGAAGAACGAGCAGTACTTC
TRBV5-1	-	TRBJ2-7	TRBD1	CASSSGQGLEQYF	TGCGCCAGCAGCTCTGGACAGGGTCTCGAGCAGTACTTC
TRBV7-9	-	TRBJ1-5	-	CASSPPGASKQPQHF	TGTGCCAGCAGCCCCCCGGGGGCCTCGAAGCAGCCCCAGCATTTT
TRBV2	few	TRBJ1-1	-	CASRLAGEAFF	TGTGCCAGCCGCCTAGCGGGAGAGGCTTTCTTT
TRBV30	once	TRBJ2-1	TRBD2	CAWSGDGGLARFF	TGTGCCTGGAGTGGGGACGGAGGACTAGCGAGGTTCTTC